The clone carrying this T cell receptor (beta chain) was seen at least ten times. Its antigen is not known. These data come from a study of T cell repertoires in cytomegalovirus infection. TCRdb called the reads again in MiXCR, with one record for every CDR3 protein. The table has 750,000 to 950,000 distinct CDR3 sequences, 29% seen once. There are 16 residues in the CDR3. The V end was cut by 2 bases, the J end by 0 bases, with 13 bases between. The germline V gene encodes CDR1 WSHSY and CDR2 SAAADI. The sample in question was cultured CD8+ T cells from PBMCs, obtained from culture after CMV antigen stimulation. The V and J genes are TRBV10-2 and TRBJ1-1; the D is unclear. The TCR originated in a human donor in good health (CMV status not recorded). Some clones in this sample may be carry-over from other donors' samples. DNA of the CDR3: TGCGCCAGCAGTGAGGAGTCACCCGACATGAACACTGAAGCTTTCTTT. Translating it yields CASSEESPDMNTEAFF.